The present TCR beta chain was sequenced within a study of blood T cell repertoires in COVID-19. In this sample, this clone turned up once. Germline assignment: CDR1 SGHAT and CDR2 FQNNGV. The CDR3 runs to 16 residues. V lost 0 bases and J lost 5; bases outside the gene matches: 6. Profiling relied on immunoSEQ multiplex PCR, and the TCRdb table lists in-frame clones only, not all of them. The table includes about 270,000 clones, roughly 86% detected once. Sequencing used peripheral blood. This TCR came from a man aged 35-49 years with active or convalescent COVID-19. The chain employs TRBV11-2 and TRBJ2-5, with 10 bases matching TRBD2. The CDR3 bases are TGTGCCAGCAGCTTAGATCCCTTACTAGCGGGGGAGACCCAGTACTTC. Its translation is CASSLDPLLAGETQYF.